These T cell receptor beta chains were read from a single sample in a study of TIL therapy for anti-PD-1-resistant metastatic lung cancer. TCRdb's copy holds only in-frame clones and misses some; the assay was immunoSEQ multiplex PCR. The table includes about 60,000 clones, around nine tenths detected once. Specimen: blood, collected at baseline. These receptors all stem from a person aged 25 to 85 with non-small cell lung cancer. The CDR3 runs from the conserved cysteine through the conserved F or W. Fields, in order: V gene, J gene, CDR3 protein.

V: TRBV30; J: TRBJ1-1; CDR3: CAWSVGGALKAFF
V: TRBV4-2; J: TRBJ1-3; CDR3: CASSRESDRAGNTIYF
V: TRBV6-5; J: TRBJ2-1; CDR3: CASSYSAGIEQFF
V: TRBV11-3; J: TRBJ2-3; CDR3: CASSLSSARSTDTQYF
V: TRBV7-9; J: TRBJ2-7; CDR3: CASSLGQSSYEQYF
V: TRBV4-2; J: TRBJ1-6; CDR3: CASSQVVGSPLHF
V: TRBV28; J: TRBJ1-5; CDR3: CASSLHSHGGPQHF
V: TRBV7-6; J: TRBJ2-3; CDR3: CASSATRDTQYF
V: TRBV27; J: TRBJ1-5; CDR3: CASSDTGRQPQHF
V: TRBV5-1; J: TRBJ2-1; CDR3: CASFDRDLNEQFF
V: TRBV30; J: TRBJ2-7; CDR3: CAWSVPGGLGVRASYEQYF